A selection of T cell receptor beta chains follows, all from one sample in a study of CD8 T cells in ankylosing spondylitis. TCRdb used MiXCR to reprocess the 5' RACE reads, holding one entry per CDR3 protein. The sample includes fewer than 750,000 distinct CDR3 sequences, roughly 19% of them seen just once. Sequenced material: blood, either unsorted or a sorted T cell fraction (not recorded which). The receptors stem from a male donor with ankylosing spondylitis. The CDR3 runs from the conserved cysteine through the conserved F or W. Each record gives: CDR3 protein, CDR3 DNA, J gene, D gene, clone size, V gene. D genes are given only for firm matches. Size is stated for part of the rows, as once, few or many counts, or as a class when the clone is expanded.

CDR3 protein: CSVEEGEGYEQYF; CDR3 DNA: TGCAGCGTTGAAGAAGGGGAAGGCTACGAGCAGTACTTC; J gene: TRBJ2-7; D gene: .; clone size: few; V gene: TRBV29-1
CDR3 protein: CASSQVLDSTYEQYF; CDR3 DNA: TGCGCCAGCAGCCAAGTCCTCGACAGTACCTACGAGCAGTACTTC; J gene: TRBJ2-7; D gene: .; clone size: once; V gene: TRBV4-1
CDR3 protein: CASSPDRINEKLFF; CDR3 DNA: TGTGCCAGCAGTCCGGACCGGATTAATGAAAAACTGTTTTTT; J gene: TRBJ1-4; D gene: .; clone size: .; V gene: TRBV7-8
CDR3 protein: CASSESGGRGRAEAFF; CDR3 DNA: TGTGCCAGCAGTGAATCGGGAGGGAGGGGGCGCGCGGAAGCTTTCTTT; J gene: TRBJ1-1; D gene: TRBD1; clone size: .; V gene: TRBV25-1
CDR3 protein: CSARAPSSSEQYF; CDR3 DNA: TGCAGTGCTAGGGCCCCGTCTTCCTCCGAGCAGTACTTC; J gene: TRBJ2-7; D gene: .; clone size: few; V gene: TRBV20-1
CDR3 protein: CSARVVGYTEAFF; CDR3 DNA: TGCAGTGCGAGGGTGGTGGGGTACACTGAAGCTTTCTTT; J gene: TRBJ1-1; D gene: .; clone size: .; V gene: TRBV20-1
CDR3 protein: CASSLYGEQFF; CDR3 DNA: TGCGCCAGCAGCTTGTATGGTGAGCAGTTCTTC; J gene: TRBJ2-1; D gene: .; clone size: many; V gene: TRBV5-1
CDR3 protein: CASSQDRTLEQYF; CDR3 DNA: TGTGCCAGCAGCCAGGACAGGACCCTAGAGCAGTACTTC; J gene: TRBJ2-7; D gene: TRBD1; clone size: .; V gene: TRBV7-2
CDR3 protein: CASSYGRGLDEKLFF; CDR3 DNA: TGTGCCAGCAGTTACGGTCGGGGGTTGGATGAAAAACTGTTTTTT; J gene: TRBJ1-4; D gene: .; clone size: .; V gene: TRBV6-5
CDR3 protein: CASSTIQMGNYGYTF; CDR3 DNA: TGTGCCAGCAGCACTATTCAGATGGGAAACTATGGCTACACCTTC; J gene: TRBJ1-2; D gene: .; clone size: .; V gene: TRBV7-8
CDR3 protein: CASSLTQGSEQFF; CDR3 DNA: TGTGCCAGCAGTTTGACACAGGGGTCTGAGCAGTTCTTC; J gene: TRBJ2-1; D gene: TRBD1; clone size: many; V gene: TRBV12-3/TRBV12-4
CDR3 protein: CASSSGGGRDTQYF; CDR3 DNA: TGTGCCAGCAGTTCGGGGGGGGGTCGGGATACGCAGTATTTT; J gene: TRBJ2-3; D gene: TRBD2; clone size: few; V gene: TRBV12-3/TRBV12-4
CDR3 protein: CASSTGNYNEQFF; CDR3 DNA: TGTGCCAGCTCGACCGGGAACTACAATGAGCAGTTCTTC; J gene: TRBJ2-1; D gene: .; clone size: .; V gene: TRBV18
CDR3 protein: CASGGRHTEAFF; CDR3 DNA: TGTGCCAGCGGAGGGCGGCACACTGAAGCTTTCTTT; J gene: TRBJ1-1; D gene: .; clone size: .; V gene: TRBV6-5
CDR3 protein: CASSLQGPVLGYTF; CDR3 DNA: TGTGCCAGCAGCCTCCAGGGGCCCGTTCTCGGCTACACCTTC; J gene: TRBJ1-2; D gene: .; clone size: .; V gene: TRBV4-2